Sequencing of this TCR beta chain was carried out in a study of identical twins. Germline V CDR1 and CDR2: SGHAT, FQNNGV. This CDR3 comprises 13 residues. Trimming took off 5 bases at V and 6 bases at J, with 13 bases between the two ends. This clonotype was seen at least ten times. TCRdb redid the calling of the 5' RACE reads with MiXCR, one entry per CDR3 protein. This repertoire shows roughly 750,000 distinct CDR3 sequences, around 20% found once; its top ten account for about 4.3%. These data also featured in a second study, about T cells expressing NK-cell markers.

The rearrangement links TRBV11-2 to TRBJ1-2, with D maybe TRBD1 (5 bases). Source material: PBMCs. This clonotype was sampled from a woman younger than 30 in good health. The CDR3 region has the DNA TGTGCCAGCAGCAACCGTGGAGGGGATGGCTACACCTTC. The encoded protein is CASSNRGGDGYTF.